This entry is about one T cell receptor beta chain. Its specificity is not known. The sample holds other DNA sequences that translate to the same CDR3. This specimen belongs to a study of shared clonotypes between healthy human individuals. The data were produced by immunoSEQ multiplex PCR, yet TCRdb's version contains in-frame clones alone and is incomplete. The sample includes 2 million to 2.5 million clones, approximately 96% seen only once; the top ten take approximately 0.13%. This CDR3 is 15 amino acids long. Germline values: CDR1 SGHNT, CDR2 YYREEE (reference sequence). V was shortened by 2 bases and J by 0 bases, with 9 bases between the two germline ends. Whole-study findings and limits: Donor clonotype sharing was expected to depend on sequencing depth. Clonotypes that were shared across a handful of donors made up around 5% of naive CD4 clonotypes.

Nashville, Tennessee was home to all donors, each a Caucasian adult. Splitting of CD4+ cells produced CD45RA+ naive and CD45RA-negative memory subsets. The sequence was obtained from a man younger than 35 in good health. Sequenced: naive CD4+ T cells sorted from blood. The subset was: CD45RA+ positively selected. The chain employs TRBV5-4 and TRBJ1-3; the D gene is possibly TRBD1 (6 bases). The CDR3 nucleotides are TGTGCCAGCAGCTTACAGGGCAGCTCTGGAAACACCATATATTTT. This codes for CASSLQGSSGNTIYF. The full variable domain, in which reference TRBV5-4 and TRBJ1-3 provide the parts outside the CDR3, is ETGVTQSPTHLIKTRGQQVTLRCSSQSGHNTVSWYQQALGQGPQFIFQYYREEENGRGNFPPRFSGLQFPNYSSELNVNALELDDSALYLCASSLQGSSGNTIYFGEGSWLTVV.